Below are 20 T cell receptor beta chains sequenced from a single sample in a study of T cells expressing NK-cell markers. TCRdb reprocessed the 5' RACE reads; each CDR3 protein has one entry and no DNA is given. The repertoire table contains about 380,000 distinct CDR3 sequences. Sequenced input: blood T cells: a sorted CD56 or NKG2C T cell subset, CD4+ or CD8+ T cells, or bulk PBMC T cells (not recorded which). Source of these receptors: a man aged 18 to 69 in good health.

The chain is built from TRBV28 and TRBJ2-5. This CDR3 comprises 12 residues. Germline V gene sequence: CDR1 MDHEN, CDR2 SYDVKM. CDR3: CASSLRTGDQYF.

This chain connects TRBV2 to TRBJ1-1; the TRBD1 assignment by TCRdb is unverifiable without DNA. CDR3 length: 15 residues. Germline CDR1 and CDR2: SNHLY and FYNNEI. CDR3: CASTNPGTARAEAFF. The whole variable domain, filled in from reference TRBV2 and TRBJ1-1, reads EPEVTQTPSHQVTQMGQEVILRCVPISNHLYFYWYRQILGQKVEFLVSFYNNEISEKSEIFDDQFSVERPDGSNFTLKIRSTKLEDSAMYFCASTNPGTARAEAFFGQGTRLTVV.

V gene TRBV20-1 combines with J gene TRBJ2-7; TCRdb indicates TRBD1, and absent DNA this call remains unverified. CDR3 size: 15 residues. Germline V gene lookup returns CDR1 DFQATT and CDR2 SNEGSKA (reference sequence). The CDR3 protein is CSARDRQGVSYEQYF.

The rearrangement links TRBV20-1 to TRBJ2-1; TCRdb's D call, TRBD2, is unchecked because there is no DNA. The CDR3 length is 14 residues. In germline, CDR1 is DFQATT, CDR2 SNEGSKA (reference sequence). CDR3 residues: CSAITGGGDDEQFF.

This chain uses TRBV6-1 with TRBJ1-6; TCRdb outputs TRBD1, but without DNA this stays unchecked. The CDR3 length is 14 residues. Germline V lookup: CDR1 MNHNS, CDR2 SASEGT. CDR3 region: CASSRQGNSSPLHF.

This chain links TRBV18 with TRBJ2-7; as DNA is missing, the TRBD1 call by TCRdb cannot be tested. In germline, CDR1 is KGHSH, CDR2 LQKENI. The CDR3 consists of 13 residues. CDR3 amino acids: CASSRGAAYEQYF.

V usage is TRBV4-1 and J usage is TRBJ2-7; the TCRdb D gene call, TRBD1, has no DNA to confirm it. Germline CDR1 and CDR2: MGHRA and YSYEKL. The length of the CDR3 is 15 residues. This chain's CDR3 is CASSPGQGSLYEQYF.

The chain uses TRBV29-1 and TRBJ1-1; TCRdb designates TRBD1, a call that cannot be tested without DNA. The germline V gene has CDR1 SQVTM and CDR2 ANQGSEA. The CDR3 loop spans 15 amino acids. This chain's CDR3 is CSVKTTGTAYTEAFF.

V and J are TRBV9 and TRBJ2-5; the D call of TRBD1 rests on TCRdb alone, since no DNA is present to check it. The germline V gene encodes CDR1 SGDLS and CDR2 YYNGEE. The CDR3 sequence is 15 residues long. Here the CDR3 reads CASSVGDAPGETQYF.

The CDR3 reads CASSLALTSADTDTQYF. V and J are TRBV5-1 and TRBJ2-3; TCRdb reports TRBD2, a call that lacks DNA to check it against. The V gene's germline CDR1 is SGHRS and CDR2 YFSETQ. The CDR3 loop spans 17 amino acids.

The CDR3 region is CASSATGQLQTQYF. The rearrangement uses TRBV9 and TRBJ2-5; the D gene TCRdb calls, TRBD1, cannot be checked with no DNA. CDR1 and CDR2 (germline): SGDLS, YYNGEE. There are 14 residues in the CDR3. Full variable domain (missing parts from reference TRBV9 and TRBJ2-5): DSGVTQTPKHLITATGQRVTLRCSPRSGDLSVYWYQQSLDQGLQFLIQYYNGEERAKGNILERFSAQQFPDLHSELNLSSLELGDSALYFCASSATGQLQTQYFGPGTRLLVL.

The V call is TRBV9, the J call TRBJ2-5; without DNA, the TCRdb call of TRBD2 cannot be checked. The CDR3 is 12 residues long. CDR1 and CDR2 (germline): SGDLS, YYNGEE. The CDR3 region is CASSVDGQRPNF.

This chain connects TRBV5-5 to TRBJ1-5. Germline CDR1 reads SGHKS; CDR2 reads YYEKEE (reference sequence). The CDR3 spans 15 residues. Here the CDR3 reads CASTWGVYSNQPQHF.

The V call is TRBV5-1, the J call TRBJ1-1; TCRdb picks TRBD1, but there is no DNA to check that call. Germline-derived CDR1 and CDR2 are SGHRS and YFSETQ. The CDR3 totals 15 residues. CDR3 in amino acids: CASSLSQGRTTEAFF.

The chain carries TRBV7-9 and TRBJ2-2; TCRdb's assignment of TRBD1 cannot be checked, as there is no DNA. In germline, CDR1 is SEHNR, CDR2 FQNEAQ (reference sequence). The CDR3 runs to 15 residues. This chain's CDR3 is CASSLRDRDTGELFF.

The chain links TRBV3-1 to TRBJ2-5; lacking DNA, the TRBD2 call made by TCRdb goes unchecked. The CDR3 is 15 amino acids. The germline V gene encodes CDR1 LGHDT and CDR2 YNNKEL (reference sequence). CDR3: CASSREDRVWETQYF.

V and J are TRBV20-1 and TRBJ2-2; with no DNA, the TCRdb D assignment of TRBD2 cannot be verified. Per the germline V gene, CDR1 is DFQATT and CDR2 is SNEGSKA (reference sequence). The CDR3 spans 15 residues. This CDR3 reads CSARQAGGNTGELFF.

V and J are TRBV12-3 or TRBV12-4 and TRBJ2-3; without DNA, the TCRdb call of TRBD1 cannot be checked. The CDR3 length is 13 residues. CDR3 loop: CASTSGGADTQYF.

This chain links TRBV24-1 with TRBJ2-3; the TCRdb D gene call, TRBD2, has no DNA to confirm it. The germline CDR1 and CDR2 sequences are KGHDR and SFDVKD. The CDR3 has 16 amino acids. CDR3 protein: CATSETGTSGFDTQYF.

The chain recombines TRBV29-1 with TRBJ1-4; TCRdb gives TRBD1 as the D gene, but with no DNA this cannot be confirmed. The CDR3 is 13 residues long. Germline-derived CDR1 and CDR2 are SQVTM and ANQGSEA. The CDR3 here is CSAGQRYNEKLFF.